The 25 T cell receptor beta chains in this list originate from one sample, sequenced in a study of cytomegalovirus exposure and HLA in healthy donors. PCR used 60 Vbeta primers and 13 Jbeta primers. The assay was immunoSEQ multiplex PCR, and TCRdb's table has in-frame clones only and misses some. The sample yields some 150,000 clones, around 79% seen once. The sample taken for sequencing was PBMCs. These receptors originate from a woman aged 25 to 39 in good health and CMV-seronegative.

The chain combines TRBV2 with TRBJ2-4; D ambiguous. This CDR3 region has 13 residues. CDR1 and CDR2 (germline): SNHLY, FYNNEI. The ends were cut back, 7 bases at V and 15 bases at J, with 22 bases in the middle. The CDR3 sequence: CASTGSGPGDGYF. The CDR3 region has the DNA TGTGCCAGCACTGGGTCAGGCCCTGGTGATGGGTACTTC.

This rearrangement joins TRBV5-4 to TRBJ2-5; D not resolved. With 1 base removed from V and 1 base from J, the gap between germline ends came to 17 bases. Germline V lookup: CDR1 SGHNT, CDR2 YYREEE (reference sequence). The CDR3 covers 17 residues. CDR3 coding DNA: TGTGCCAGCAGCTTGCCCTCCGACTCACCCTTCCAAGAGACCCAGTACTTC. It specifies CASSLPSDSPFQETQYF.

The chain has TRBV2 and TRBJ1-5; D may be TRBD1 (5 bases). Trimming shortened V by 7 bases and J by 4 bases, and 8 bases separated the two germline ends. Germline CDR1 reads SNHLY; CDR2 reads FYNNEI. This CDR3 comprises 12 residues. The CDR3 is CASTTGNQPQHF. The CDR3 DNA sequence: TGTGCCAGCACCACAGGTAATCAGCCCCAGCATTTT.

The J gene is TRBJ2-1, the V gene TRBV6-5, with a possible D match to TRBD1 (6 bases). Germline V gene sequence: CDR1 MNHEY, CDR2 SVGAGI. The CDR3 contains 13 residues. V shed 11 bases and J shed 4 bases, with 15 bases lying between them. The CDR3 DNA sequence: TGTGCCTCTTCCCGGGACATTTACAATGAGCAGTTCTTC. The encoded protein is CASSRDIYNEQFF.

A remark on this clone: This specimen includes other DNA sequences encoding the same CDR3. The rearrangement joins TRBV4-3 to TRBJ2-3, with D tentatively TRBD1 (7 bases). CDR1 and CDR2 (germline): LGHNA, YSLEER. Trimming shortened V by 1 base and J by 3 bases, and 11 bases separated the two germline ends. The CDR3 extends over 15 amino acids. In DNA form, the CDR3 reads TGCGCCAGCAGCCAAGGGGCAGGGGGGACAGATACGCAGTATTTT. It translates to CASSQGAGGTDTQYF.

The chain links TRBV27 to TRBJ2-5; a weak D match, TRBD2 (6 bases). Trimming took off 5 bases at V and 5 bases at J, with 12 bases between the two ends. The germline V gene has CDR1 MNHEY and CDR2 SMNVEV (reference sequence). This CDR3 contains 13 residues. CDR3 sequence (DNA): TGTGCCAGCAGTACCGGGACTGCGGAGACCCAGTACTTC. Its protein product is CASSTGTAETQYF.

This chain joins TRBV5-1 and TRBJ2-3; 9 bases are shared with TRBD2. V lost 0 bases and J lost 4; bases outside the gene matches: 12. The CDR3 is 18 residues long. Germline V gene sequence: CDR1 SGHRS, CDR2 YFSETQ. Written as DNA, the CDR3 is TGCGCCAGCAGCTTGGAACCTTTGGGCGGGGGGGCCGCAGATACGCAGTATTTT. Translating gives CASSLEPLGGGAADTQYF.

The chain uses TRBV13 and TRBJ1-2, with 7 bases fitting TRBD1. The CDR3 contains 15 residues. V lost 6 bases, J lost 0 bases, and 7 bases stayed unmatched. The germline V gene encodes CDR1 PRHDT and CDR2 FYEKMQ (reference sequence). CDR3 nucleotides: TGTGCCAGCAGATCTCAGACAGGGTCTAACTATGGCTACACCTTC. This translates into CASRSQTGSNYGYTF.

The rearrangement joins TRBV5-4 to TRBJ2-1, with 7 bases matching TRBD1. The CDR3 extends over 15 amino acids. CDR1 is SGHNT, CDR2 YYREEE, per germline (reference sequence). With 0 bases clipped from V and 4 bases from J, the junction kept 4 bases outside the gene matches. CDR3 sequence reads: CASSLGDRPYNEQFF. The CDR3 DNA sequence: TGTGCCAGCAGCTTGGGGGACAGACCTTACAATGAGCAGTTCTTC.

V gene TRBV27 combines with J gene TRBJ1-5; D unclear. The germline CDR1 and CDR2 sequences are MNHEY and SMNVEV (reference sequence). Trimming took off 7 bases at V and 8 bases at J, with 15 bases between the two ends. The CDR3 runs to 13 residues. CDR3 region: CASKTLGGEPQHF. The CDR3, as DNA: TGTGCCAGCAAGACCCTCGGCGGTGAGCCCCAGCATTTT.

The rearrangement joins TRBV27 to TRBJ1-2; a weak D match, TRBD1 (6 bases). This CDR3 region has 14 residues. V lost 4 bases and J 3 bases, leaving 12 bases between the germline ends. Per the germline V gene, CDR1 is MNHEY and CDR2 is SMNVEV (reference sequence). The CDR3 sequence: CASSSRTGYYGYTF. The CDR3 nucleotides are TGTGCCAGCAGTTCGCGAACAGGGTACTATGGCTACACCTTC.

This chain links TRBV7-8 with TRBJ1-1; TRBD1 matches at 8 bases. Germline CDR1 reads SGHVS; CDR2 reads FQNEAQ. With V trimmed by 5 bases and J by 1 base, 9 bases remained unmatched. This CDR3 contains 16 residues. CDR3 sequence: CASSPRQGRTNTEAFF. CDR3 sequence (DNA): TGTGCCAGCAGCCCCCGACAGGGGAGAACGAACACTGAAGCTTTCTTT.

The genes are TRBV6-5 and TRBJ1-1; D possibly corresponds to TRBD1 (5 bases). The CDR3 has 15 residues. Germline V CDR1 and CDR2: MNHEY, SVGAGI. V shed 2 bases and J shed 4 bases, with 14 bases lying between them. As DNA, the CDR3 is TGTGCCAGCAGTTACGCAAGTCGGGGGGGCACTGAAGCTTTCTTT. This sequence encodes CASSYASRGGTEAFF.

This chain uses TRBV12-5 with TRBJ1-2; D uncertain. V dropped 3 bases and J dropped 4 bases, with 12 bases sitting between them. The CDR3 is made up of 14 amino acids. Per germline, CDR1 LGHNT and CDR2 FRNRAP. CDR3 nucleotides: TGTGCTAGTGGTTTTCCCGGTACCACCTATGGCTACACCTTC. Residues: CASGFPGTTYGYTF.

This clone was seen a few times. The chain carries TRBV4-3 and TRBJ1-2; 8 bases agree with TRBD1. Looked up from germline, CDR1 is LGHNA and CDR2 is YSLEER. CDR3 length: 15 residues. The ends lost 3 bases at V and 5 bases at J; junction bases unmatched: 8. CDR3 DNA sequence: TGCGCCAGCAGCCACCCTACAGGGGGGAGGTATGGCTACACCTTC. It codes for CASSHPTGGRYGYTF.

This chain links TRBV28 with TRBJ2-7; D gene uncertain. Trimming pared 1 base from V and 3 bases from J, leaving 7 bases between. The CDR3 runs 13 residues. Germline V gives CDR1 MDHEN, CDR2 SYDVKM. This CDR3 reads CASSLFGSYEQYF. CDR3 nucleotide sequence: TGTGCCAGCAGTTTATTTGGCAGCTACGAGCAGTACTTC.

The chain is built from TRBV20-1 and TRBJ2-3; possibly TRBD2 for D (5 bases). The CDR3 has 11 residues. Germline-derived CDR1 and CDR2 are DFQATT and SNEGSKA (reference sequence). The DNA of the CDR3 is TGCAGCCTGACACGGGGAGATACGCAGTATTTT. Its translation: CSLTRGDTQYF.

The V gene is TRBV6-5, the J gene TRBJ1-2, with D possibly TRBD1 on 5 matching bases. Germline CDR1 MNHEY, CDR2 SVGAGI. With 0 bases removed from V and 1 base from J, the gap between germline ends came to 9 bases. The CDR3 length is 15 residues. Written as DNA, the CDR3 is TGTGCCAGCAGTTACTCGGGAAGGGGTAACTATGGCTACACCTTC. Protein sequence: CASSYSGRGNYGYTF.

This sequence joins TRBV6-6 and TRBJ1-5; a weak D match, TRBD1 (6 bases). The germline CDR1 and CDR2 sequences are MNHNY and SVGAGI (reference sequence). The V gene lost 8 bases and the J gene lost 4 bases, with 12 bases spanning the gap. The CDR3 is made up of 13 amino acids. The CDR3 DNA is TGTGCCAGCGAACAGGGACTAAATCAGCCCCAGCATTTT. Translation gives CASEQGLNQPQHF.

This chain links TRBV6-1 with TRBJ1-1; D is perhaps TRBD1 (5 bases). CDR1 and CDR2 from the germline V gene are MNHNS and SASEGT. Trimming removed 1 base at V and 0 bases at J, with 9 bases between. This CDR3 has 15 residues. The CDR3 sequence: CASSEEGRVNTEAFF. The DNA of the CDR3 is TGTGCCAGCAGTGAAGAGGGCAGGGTGAACACTGAAGCTTTCTTT.

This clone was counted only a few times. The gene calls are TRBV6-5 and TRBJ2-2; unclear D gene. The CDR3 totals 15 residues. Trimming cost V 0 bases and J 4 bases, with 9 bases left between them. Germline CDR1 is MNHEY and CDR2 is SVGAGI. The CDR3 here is CASSYSRYGTGELFF. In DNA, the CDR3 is TGTGCCAGCAGTTACTCTAGATATGGCACCGGGGAGCTGTTTTTT.

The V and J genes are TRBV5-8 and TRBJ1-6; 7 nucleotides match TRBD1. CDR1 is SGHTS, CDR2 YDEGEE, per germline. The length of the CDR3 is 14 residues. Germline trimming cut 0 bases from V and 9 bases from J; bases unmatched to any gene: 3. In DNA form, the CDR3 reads TGTGCCAGCAGCTTGGGGACAGGCGCTTCACCCCTCCACTTT. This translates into CASSLGTGASPLHF.

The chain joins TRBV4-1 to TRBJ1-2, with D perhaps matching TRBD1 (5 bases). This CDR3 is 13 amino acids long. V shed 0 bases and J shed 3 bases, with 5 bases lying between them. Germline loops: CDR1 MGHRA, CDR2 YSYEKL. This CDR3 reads CASSQDRDYGYTF. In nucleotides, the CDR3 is TGCGCCAGCAGCCAAGACAGGGACTATGGCTACACCTTC.

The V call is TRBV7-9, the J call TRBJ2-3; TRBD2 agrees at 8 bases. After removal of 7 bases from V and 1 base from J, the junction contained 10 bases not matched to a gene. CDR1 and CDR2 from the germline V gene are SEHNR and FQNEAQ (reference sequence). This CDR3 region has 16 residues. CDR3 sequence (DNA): TGTGCCAGCATCTCCCTCGGGGGGGGTTGCACAGATACGCAGTATTTT. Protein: CASISLGGGCTDTQYF.

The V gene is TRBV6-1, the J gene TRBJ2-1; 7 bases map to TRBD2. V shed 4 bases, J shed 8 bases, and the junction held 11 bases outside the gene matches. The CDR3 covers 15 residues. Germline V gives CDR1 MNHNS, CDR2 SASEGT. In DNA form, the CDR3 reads TGTGCCAGCAGTGTCTTACGGACTAGTGGGGATGAGCAGTTCTTC. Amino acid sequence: CASSVLRTSGDEQFF.